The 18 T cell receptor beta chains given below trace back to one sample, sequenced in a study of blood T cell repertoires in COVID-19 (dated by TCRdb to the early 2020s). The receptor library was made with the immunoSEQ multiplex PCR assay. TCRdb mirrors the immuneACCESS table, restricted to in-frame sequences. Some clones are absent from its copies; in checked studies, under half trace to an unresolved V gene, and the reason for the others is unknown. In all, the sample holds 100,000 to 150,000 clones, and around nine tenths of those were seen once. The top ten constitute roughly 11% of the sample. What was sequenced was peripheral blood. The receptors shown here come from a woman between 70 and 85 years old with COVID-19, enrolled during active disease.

CDR3 coding DNA: TGTGCCAGCAGTTACGGGGGCAGAAATCAGCCCCAGCATTTT. It specifies CASSYGGRNQPQHF. The V call is TRBV6-5, the J call TRBJ1-5, with D possibly being TRBD1 (6 bases). V was clipped by 2 bases and J by 4 bases, with 9 bases between them. From germline, CDR1 is MNHEY and CDR2 SVGAGI. The CDR3 totals 14 residues.

The CDR3 DNA reads as TGTGCCAGTAGGGGACAGGGGGCGCGCACTGAAGCTTTCTTT. Amino acids: CASRGQGARTEAFF. V and J are TRBV19 and TRBJ1-1, with TRBD1 identical over 12 bases. The CDR3 is 14 amino acids. Unmatched junction bases numbered 3, after V lost 6 bases and J lost 4 bases. Germline assignment: CDR1 LNHDA and CDR2 SQIVND (reference sequence).

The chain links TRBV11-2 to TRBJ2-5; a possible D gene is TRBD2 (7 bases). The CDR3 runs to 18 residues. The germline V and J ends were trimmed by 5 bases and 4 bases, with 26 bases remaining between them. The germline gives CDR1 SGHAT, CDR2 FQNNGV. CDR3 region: CASSPHGGFGGTSETQYF. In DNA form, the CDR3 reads TGTGCCAGCAGCCCCCACGGGGGGTTCGGGGGCACCTCAGAGACCCAGTACTTC.

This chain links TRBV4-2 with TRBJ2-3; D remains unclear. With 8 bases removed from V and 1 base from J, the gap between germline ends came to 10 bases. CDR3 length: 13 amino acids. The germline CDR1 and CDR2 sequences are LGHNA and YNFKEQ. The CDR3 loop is CASRVAGTDTQYF. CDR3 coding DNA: TGTGCCAGCCGGGTGGCAGGCACAGATACGCAGTATTTT.

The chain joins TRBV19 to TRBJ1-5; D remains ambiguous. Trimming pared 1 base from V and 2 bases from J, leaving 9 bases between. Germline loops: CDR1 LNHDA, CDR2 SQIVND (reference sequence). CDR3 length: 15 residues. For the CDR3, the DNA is TGTGCCAGTAGTATAGGAGGGTTCGGCAATCAGCCCCAGCATTTT. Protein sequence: CASSIGGFGNQPQHF.

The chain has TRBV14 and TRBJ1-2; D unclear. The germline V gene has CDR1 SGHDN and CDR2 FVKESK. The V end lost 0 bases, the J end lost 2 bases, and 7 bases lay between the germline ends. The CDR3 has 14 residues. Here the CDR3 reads CASSQDLPNYGYTF. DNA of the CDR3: TGTGCCAGCAGCCAAGATCTCCCGAACTATGGCTACACCTTC.

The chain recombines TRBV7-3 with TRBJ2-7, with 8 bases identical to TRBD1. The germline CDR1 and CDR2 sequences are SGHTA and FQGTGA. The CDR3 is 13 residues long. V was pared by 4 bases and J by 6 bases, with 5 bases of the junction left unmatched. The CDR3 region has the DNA TGTGCCAGCAGCTCGGATGACAGGGGCGAGCAGTACTTC. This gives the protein CASSSDDRGEQYF.

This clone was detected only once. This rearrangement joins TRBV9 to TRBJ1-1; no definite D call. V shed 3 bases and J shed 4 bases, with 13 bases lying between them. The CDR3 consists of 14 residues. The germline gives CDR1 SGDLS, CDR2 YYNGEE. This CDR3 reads CASSAEVESTEAFF. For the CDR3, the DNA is TGTGCCAGCAGCGCCGAAGTAGAAAGCACTGAAGCTTTCTTT. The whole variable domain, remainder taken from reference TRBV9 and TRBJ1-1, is DSGVTQTPKHLITATGQRVTLRCSPRSGDLSVYWYQQSLDQGLQFLIQYYNGEERAKGNILERFSAQQFPDLHSELNLSSLELGDSALYFCASSAEVESTEAFFGQGTRLTVV.

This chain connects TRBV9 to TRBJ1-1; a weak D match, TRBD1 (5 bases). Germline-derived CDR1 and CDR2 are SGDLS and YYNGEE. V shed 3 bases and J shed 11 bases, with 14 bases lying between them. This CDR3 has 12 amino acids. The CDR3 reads CASSAQTGIAFF. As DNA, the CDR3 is TGTGCCAGCAGCGCCCAAACAGGTATCGCTTTCTTT.

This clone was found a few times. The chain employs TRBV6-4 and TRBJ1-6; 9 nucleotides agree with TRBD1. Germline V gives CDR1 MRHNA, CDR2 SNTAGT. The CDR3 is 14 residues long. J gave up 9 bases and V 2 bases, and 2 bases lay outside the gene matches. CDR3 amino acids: CASSDTDRGSPLHF. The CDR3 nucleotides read TGTGCCAGCAGTGACACGGACAGGGGTTCACCCCTCCACTTT.

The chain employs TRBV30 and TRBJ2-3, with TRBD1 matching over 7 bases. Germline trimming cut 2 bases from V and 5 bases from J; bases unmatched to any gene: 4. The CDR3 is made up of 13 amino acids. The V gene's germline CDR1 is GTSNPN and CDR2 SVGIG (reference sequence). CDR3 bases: TGTGCCTGGAGTACAGGGGCCGGAGATACGCAGTATTTT. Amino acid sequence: CAWSTGAGDTQYF.

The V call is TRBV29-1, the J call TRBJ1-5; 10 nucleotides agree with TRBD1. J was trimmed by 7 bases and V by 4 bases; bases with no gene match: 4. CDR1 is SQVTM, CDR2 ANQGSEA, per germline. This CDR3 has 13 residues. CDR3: CSVGGTGVQPQHF. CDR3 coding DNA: TGCAGCGTTGGTGGGACAGGGGTGCAGCCCCAGCATTTT.

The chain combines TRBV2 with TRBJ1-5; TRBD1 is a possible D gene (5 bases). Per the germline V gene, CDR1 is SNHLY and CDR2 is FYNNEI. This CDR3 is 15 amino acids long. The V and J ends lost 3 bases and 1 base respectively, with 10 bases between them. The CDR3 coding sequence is TGTGCCAGCAGTGACTCGGGGGGAAGCAATCAGCCCCAGCATTTT. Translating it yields CASSDSGGSNQPQHF.

CDR3 region: CASSGTGEGYGYTF. The CDR3 DNA follows: TGTGCCAGCAGCGGGACAGGGGAGGGCTATGGCTACACCTTC. The chain couples TRBV5-4 to TRBJ1-2; 10 nucleotides agree with TRBD1. The CDR3 has 14 amino acids. Per the germline V gene, CDR1 is SGHNT and CDR2 is YYREEE (reference sequence). Germline trimming cut 4 bases from V and 4 bases from J; bases unmatched to any gene: 4.

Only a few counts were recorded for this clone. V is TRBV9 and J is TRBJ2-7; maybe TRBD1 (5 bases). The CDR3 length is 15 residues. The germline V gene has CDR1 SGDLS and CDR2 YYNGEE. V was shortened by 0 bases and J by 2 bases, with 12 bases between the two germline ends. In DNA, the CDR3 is TGTGCCAGCAGCGTAGATTACGGCAGGGCCTACGAGCAGTACTTC. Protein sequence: CASSVDYGRAYEQYF.

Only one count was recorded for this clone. The CDR3 is CSVALGGVQETQYF. DNA of the CDR3: TGCAGCGTTGCCCTCGGGGGTGTCCAAGAGACCCAGTACTTC. The V call is TRBV29-1, the J call TRBJ2-5; D is possibly TRBD2 (6 bases). CDR3 size: 14 residues. The V gene's germline CDR1 is SQVTM and CDR2 ANQGSEA. V was shortened by 4 bases and J by 1 base, with 13 bases between the two germline ends.

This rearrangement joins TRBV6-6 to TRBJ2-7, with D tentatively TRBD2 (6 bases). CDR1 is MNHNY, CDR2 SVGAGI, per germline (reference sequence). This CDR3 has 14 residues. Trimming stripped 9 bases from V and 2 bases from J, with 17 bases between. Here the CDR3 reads CASDGTGEAYEQYF. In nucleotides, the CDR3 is TGTGCCAGTGACGGGACTGGAGAGGCCTACGAGCAGTACTTC.

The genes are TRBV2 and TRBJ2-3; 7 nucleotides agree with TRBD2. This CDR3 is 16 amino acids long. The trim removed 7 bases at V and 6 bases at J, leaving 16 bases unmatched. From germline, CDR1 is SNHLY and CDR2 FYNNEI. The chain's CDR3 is CASTSNGAGPSDTQYF. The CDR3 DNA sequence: TGTGCCAGCACTTCGAACGGAGCGGGGCCTTCGGATACGCAGTATTTT.